The rows below give T cell receptor beta chains drawn from one sample of a study of T cell responses to AZD1222 COVID-19 vaccine. This table comes from immunoSEQ multiplex PCR, and its TCRdb copy is limited to in-frame clones, with some not included. The data contain about 130,000 clones, about 93% of them seen just once; the ten biggest clones take up around 6.6%. The specimen was peripheral blood, collected on day 0 of AZD1222 vaccination. These receptors were taken from an adult in good health. Both conserved end residues are part of each CDR3. The D gene is left open where the match is weak. Clone sizes are given selectively: once, few, many, or a class where the clone is expanded.

V gene	D gene	J gene	clone size	CDR3 protein	CDR3 DNA
TRBV7-8	-	TRBJ2-7	-	CASSLDGGRQYF	TGTGCCAGCAGCTTAGATGGGGGGAGGCAGTACTTC
TRBV3-1/TRBV3-2	TRBD2	TRBJ2-4	-	CASSHPGLVLAKNIQYF	TGTGCCAGCAGCCACCCCGGACTAGTCTTAGCCAAAAACATTCAGTACTTC
TRBV19	-	TRBJ1-1	-	CASSWLENTEAFF	TGTGCCAGTAGTTGGCTGGAGAACACTGAAGCTTTCTTT
TRBV15	-	TRBJ2-5	-	CATSRDRSREETQYF	TGTGCCACCAGCAGAGATCGGAGTCGAGAAGAGACCCAGTACTTC
TRBV2	-	TRBJ2-1	-	CASSEGRPSYNEQFF	TGTGCCAGCAGTGAGGGAAGGCCTTCTTACAATGAGCAGTTCTTC
TRBV6-5	TRBD1	TRBJ1-2	-	CASRHRDRENYGYTF	TGTGCCAGCAGGCACCGGGACAGGGAGAACTATGGCTACACCTTC
TRBV2	-	TRBJ2-5	-	CASSRDGQETQYF	TGTGCCAGTTCCCGGGACGGGCAAGAGACCCAGTACTTC
TRBV2	TRBD1	TRBJ1-3	-	CASRTGLSGNTIYF	TGTGCCAGCAGGACAGGGCTCTCTGGAAACACCATATATTTT
TRBV24-1	-	TRBJ1-2	-	CATSDFTVNYGYTF	TGTGCCACCAGTGATTTTACAGTCAACTATGGCTACACCTTC
TRBV24-1	TRBD2	TRBJ2-1	-	CATSDAGTRLEQFF	TGTGCCACCAGTGATGCCGGGACTAGACTTGAGCAGTTCTTC
TRBV19	-	TRBJ1-1	-	CASSILGILNTEAFF	TGTGCCAGTAGTATTCTAGGGATTTTGAACACTGAAGCTTTCTTT
TRBV7-2	-	TRBJ1-5	-	CASSRRRGNQPQHF	TGTGCCAGCAGCCGGCGCAGGGGAAATCAGCCCCAGCATTTT
TRBV6-5	TRBD1	TRBJ1-5	-	CASRITGVQPQHF	TGTGCCAGCAGGATCACAGGGGTTCAGCCCCAGCATTTT
TRBV6-1	TRBD2	TRBJ2-3	-	CASSETSGRTDTQYF	TGTGCCAGCAGTGAGACTAGCGGGCGCACAGATACGCAGTATTTT
TRBV25-1	-	TRBJ1-2	-	CASRGEDGNYGYTF	TGTGCCAGCAGGGGGGAGGACGGTAACTATGGCTACACCTTC
TRBV7-8	-	TRBJ2-7	once	CASSLASVGLGEQYF	TGTGCCAGCAGCTTAGCCTCGGTTGGGCTGGGAGAGCAGTACTTC
TRBV10-3	TRBD2	TRBJ2-1	-	CAISEWQGLAGEFRKYNEQFF	TGTGCCATCAGTGAATGGCAAGGACTAGCGGGAGAGTTTAGGAAGTACAATGAGCAGTTCTTC
TRBV3-1/TRBV3-2	-	TRBJ2-2	-	CASSQDTNTGELFF	TGCGCCAGCAGCCAAGACACAAACACCGGGGAGCTGTTTTTT
TRBV18	-	TRBJ1-4	-	CASSRSGTPNEKLFF	TGTGCCAGCTCACGCTCCGGGACACCTAATGAAAAACTGTTTTTT
TRBV27	TRBD2	TRBJ2-1	-	CASSWEGLAGGPGSYNEQFF	TGTGCCAGCAGTTGGGAAGGACTAGCGGGAGGGCCTGGTTCCTACAATGAGCAGTTCTTC
TRBV6-5	TRBD2	TRBJ2-1	-	CASNELAGGNEQFF	TGTGCCAGCAACGAGCTAGCGGGAGGCAATGAGCAGTTCTTC
TRBV28	TRBD1	TRBJ2-6	-	CASSLPTGAGANVLTF	TGTGCCAGCAGTTTACCTACAGGGGCTGGGGCCAACGTCCTGACTTTC